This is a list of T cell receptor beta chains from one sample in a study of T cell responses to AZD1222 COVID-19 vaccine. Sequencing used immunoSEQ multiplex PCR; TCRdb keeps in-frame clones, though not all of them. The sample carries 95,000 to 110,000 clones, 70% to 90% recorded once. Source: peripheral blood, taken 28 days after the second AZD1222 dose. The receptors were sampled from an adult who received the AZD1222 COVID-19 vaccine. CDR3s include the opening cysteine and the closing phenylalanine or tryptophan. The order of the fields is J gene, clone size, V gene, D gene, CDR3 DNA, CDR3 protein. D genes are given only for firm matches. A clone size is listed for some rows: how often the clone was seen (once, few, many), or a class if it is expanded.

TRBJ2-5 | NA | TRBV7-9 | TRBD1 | TGTGCCAGCAGCTTTGGACAGGGAAAGGGAGAGACCCAGTACTTC | CASSFGQGKGETQYF
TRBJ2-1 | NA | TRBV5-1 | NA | TGCGCCAGCAGCTTGGCCGGAGGACAGAAGAACAATGAGCAGTTCTTC | CASSLAGGQKNNEQFF
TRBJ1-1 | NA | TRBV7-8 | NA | TGTGCCAGCAGCTCAGATATGAACACTGAAGCTTTCTTT | CASSSDMNTEAFF
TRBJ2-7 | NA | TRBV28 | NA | TGTGCCAGCAGCCGCCAAGTGACCGGGGGCGACGAGCAGTACTTC | CASSRQVTGGDEQYF
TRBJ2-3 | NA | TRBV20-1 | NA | TGCAGTGCTAGTTCTTTGGGTACGCAGTATTTT | CSASSLGTQYF
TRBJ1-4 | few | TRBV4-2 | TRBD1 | TGTGCCAGCAGCCATGAGCCGGGACAGGGAAGTGAAAAACTGTTTTTT | CASSHEPGQGSEKLFF
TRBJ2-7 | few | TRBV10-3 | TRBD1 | TGTGCCATCGGAGACAGGGGGGACGAGCAGTACTTC | CAIGDRGDEQYF
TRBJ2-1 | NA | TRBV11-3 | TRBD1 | TGTGCCAGCAGCTTAGGGGGGACAGGGGGCCTTGAGCAGTTCTTC | CASSLGGTGGLEQFF
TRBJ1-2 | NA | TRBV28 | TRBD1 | TGTGCCAGCAGTTCCGGACAGGGGTCCAATGGCTACACCTTC | CASSSGQGSNGYTF
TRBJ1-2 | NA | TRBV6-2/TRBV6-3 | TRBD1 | TGTGCCAGCAGTTGGGGACAGGGGGCTAACTATGGCTACACCTTC | CASSWGQGANYGYTF
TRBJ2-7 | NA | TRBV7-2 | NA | TGTGCCAGCAGCTTTGCGGGTCTACTCTCCTACGAGCAGTACTTC | CASSFAGLLSYEQYF
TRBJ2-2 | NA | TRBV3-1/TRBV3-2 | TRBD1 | TGTGCCAGCAGTCCCCCCGGGACAGGGGTTACCGGGGAGCTGTTTTTT | CASSPPGTGVTGELFF
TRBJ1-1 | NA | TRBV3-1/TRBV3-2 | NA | TGTGCCAGCAGCCGAATGGACACTAACACTGAAGCTTTCTTT | CASSRMDTNTEAFF
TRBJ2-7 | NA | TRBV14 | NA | TGTGCCAGCAGTATGACAGTATACGAGCAGTACTTC | CASSMTVYEQYF
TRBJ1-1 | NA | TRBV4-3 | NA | TGCGCCAGCAGCCAGGCAGGGTTGGCTTTCTTT | CASSQAGLAFF
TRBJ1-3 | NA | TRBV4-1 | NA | TGCGCCAGCAGCCAAGAGGGGACAAACACCATATATTTT | CASSQEGTNTIYF
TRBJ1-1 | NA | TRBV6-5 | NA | TGTGCCAGCAGGCTACAGATGAACACTGAAGCTTTCTTT | CASRLQMNTEAFF
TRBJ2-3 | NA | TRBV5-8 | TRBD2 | TGTGCCAGCAGCCCGCTTAGCGGGGAGTCAGATACGCAGTATTTT | CASSPLSGESDTQYF
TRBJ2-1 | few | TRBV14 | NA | TGTGCCAGCAGCCCCTCTTTTGGGGATAATGAGCAGTTCTTC | CASSPSFGDNEQFF
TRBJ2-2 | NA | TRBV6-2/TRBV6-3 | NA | TGTGCCAGCAGTTTAAGTGCCGGGGAGCTGTTTTTT | CASSLSAGELFF
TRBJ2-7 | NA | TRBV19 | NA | TGTGCCAGTAGTATAGGGGGAGGTTCCGAGCAGTACTTC | CASSIGGGSEQYF
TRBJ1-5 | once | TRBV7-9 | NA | TGTGCCAGCAGCTTACAAGGGGCAGGGCAGCCCCAGCATTTT | CASSLQGAGQPQHF
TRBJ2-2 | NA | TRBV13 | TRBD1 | TGTGCCAGCGGCGACAGGGACCAAACCGGGGAGCTGTTTTTT | CASGDRDQTGELFF
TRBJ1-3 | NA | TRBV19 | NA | TGTGCCAGTAGCCAGGGACCCGGAAACACCATATATTTT | CASSQGPGNTIYF
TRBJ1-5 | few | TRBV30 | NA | TGTGCCTGGAGTGAGAGCTGGAATCAGCCCCAGCATTTT | CAWSESWNQPQHF
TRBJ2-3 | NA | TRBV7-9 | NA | TGTGCCAGCAGACAGGGACACCTTGGGGATACGCAGTATTTT | CASRQGHLGDTQYF
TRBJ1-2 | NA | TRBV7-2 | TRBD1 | TGTGCCAGCAGCTTAGCGGGACAGGGGGCAAATGGCTACACCTTC | CASSLAGQGANGYTF
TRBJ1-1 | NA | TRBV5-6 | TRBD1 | TGTGCCAGCAGTCAGACAGGGGGCTTTACTGAAGCTTTCTTT | CASSQTGGFTEAFF
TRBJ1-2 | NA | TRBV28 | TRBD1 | TGTGCCAGCAGTTTACCGGAGGGACAGGGCAATGGCTACACCTTC | CASSLPEGQGNGYTF
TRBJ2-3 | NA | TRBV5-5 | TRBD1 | TGTGCCAGCAGCTTTCCCGGACAGGGTGCGCAGTATTTT | CASSFPGQGAQYF
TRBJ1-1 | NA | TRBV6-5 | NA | TGTGCCAGCACCCCCTCGACGGGCACTGAAGCTTTCTTT | CASTPSTGTEAFF